A single sample is the source of the 27 T cell receptor beta chains below, sequenced in a study of long-term antiretroviral therapy in people with HIV. Version v3.0 of the immunoSEQ assay was performed at survey level. Sequencing used immunoSEQ multiplex PCR; TCRdb keeps in-frame clones, though not all of them. This table has approximately 11,000 clones, around three quarters appearing once. Sequenced material: unsorted PBMCs, taken at the start of antiretroviral therapy, before treatment. The receptors originated from a man aged 30-40 years with HIV.

The chain links TRBV7-4 to TRBJ2-7; D possibly uses TRBD1 or TRBD2 (6 bases each). Germline V gives CDR1 SGHVT, CDR2 SQSDAQ. V was shortened by 4 bases and J by 4 bases, with 17 bases between the two germline ends. There are 15 residues in the CDR3. CDR3 amino acids: CASSSAQGGLYEQYF. CDR3 nucleotides: TGTGCCAGCAGCTCCGCCCAAGGGGGGCTGTACGAGCAGTACTTC. The full variable domain, in which reference TRBV7-4 and TRBJ2-7 provide the parts outside the CDR3, is GAGVSQSPRYKVAKRGRDVALRCDSISGHVTLYWYRQTLGQGSEVLTYSQSDAQRDKSGRPSGRFSAERPERSVSTLKIQRTEQGDSAVYLCASSSAQGGLYEQYFGPGTRLTVT.

The chain links TRBV27 to TRBJ2-7, with 8 bases aligning to TRBD2. This CDR3 is built from 14 residues. Per germline, CDR1 MNHEY and CDR2 SMNVEV (reference sequence). V shed 4 bases, J shed 4 bases, and the junction held 6 bases outside the gene matches. CDR3 protein: CASSYSLAEYEQYF. The CDR3 DNA is TGTGCCAGCAGTTACTCACTAGCGGAGTACGAGCAGTACTTC.

This chain uses TRBV5-4 with TRBJ2-5; D is possibly TRBD2 (6 bases). CDR1 and CDR2 from the germline V gene are SGHNT and YYREEE (reference sequence). V was pared by 4 bases and J by 2 bases, with 18 bases between. The CDR3 is 16 amino acids. CDR3 loop: CASSMGLRQIQETQYF. DNA of the CDR3: TGTGCCAGCAGCATGGGACTTCGGCAAATACAAGAGACCCAGTACTTC. Full variable domain (rest looked up from reference TRBV5-4 and TRBJ2-5): ETGVTQSPTHLIKTRGQQVTLRCSSQSGHNTVSWYQQALGQGPQFIFQYYREEENGRGNFPPRFSGLQFPNYSSELNVNALELDDSALYLCASSMGLRQIQETQYFGPGTRLLVL.

The chain couples TRBV19 to TRBJ1-6; D remains ambiguous. V gave up 4 bases and J gave up 7 bases, with 11 bases separating them. Germline V gene sequence: CDR1 LNHDA, CDR2 SQIVND (reference sequence). This CDR3 is 14 amino acids long. The CDR3 sequence: CASSKREQNSPLHF. The CDR3 nucleotides are TGTGCCAGTAGTAAAAGGGAGCAAAATTCACCCCTCCACTTT.

The CDR3 DNA reads TGTGCCAGCAGTCCGGGCCTTTACTCCTACGAGCAGTACTTC. Protein sequence: CASSPGLYSYEQYF. V and J are TRBV9 and TRBJ2-7; D remains ambiguous. This CDR3 spans 14 amino acids. Between the trimmed V and J ends, which lost 5 bases and 0 bases, there was a span of 12 bases. Germline V gene sequence: CDR1 SGDLS, CDR2 YYNGEE.

The rearrangement uses TRBV11-2 and TRBJ2-5; D is uncertain. Germline-derived CDR1 and CDR2 are SGHAT and FQNNGV. CDR3 length equals 13 residues. V lost 1 base, J lost 5 bases, and 8 bases lay in between. The CDR3, as DNA: TGTGCCAGCAGCTTAGCCGCACTGGAGACCCAGTACTTC. It yields the protein CASSLAALETQYF.

This chain links TRBV6-5 with TRBJ2-7; D is undetermined. V gave up 0 bases and J gave up 6 bases, with 12 bases separating them. In germline, CDR1 is MNHEY, CDR2 SVGAGI. This CDR3 is built from 14 residues. For the CDR3, the DNA is TGTGCCAGCAGTTACTCTCCTGGGTCGGGCGAGCAGTACTTC. Translation gives CASSYSPGSGEQYF.

This clone is labeled large. The chain uses TRBV5-1 and TRBJ2-7, with D uncertain. The CDR3 has 14 residues. The ends were cut back, 0 bases at V and 1 base at J, with 8 bases in the middle. Germline V lookup: CDR1 SGHRS, CDR2 YFSETQ. CDR3 sequence (DNA): TGCGCCAGCAGCTTGGTCTACCCGTCCTACGAGCAGTACTTC. Residues: CASSLVYPSYEQYF.

V and J are TRBV7-9 and TRBJ1-2; the D gene is possibly TRBD1 (6 bases). V dropped 5 bases and J dropped 4 bases, with 14 bases sitting between them. The CDR3 has 14 residues. From germline, CDR1 is SEHNR and CDR2 FQNEAQ (reference sequence). This chain's CDR3 is CASSRDTSSYGYTF. The CDR3 nucleotides read TGTGCCAGCAGCCGGGACACTTCCAGCTATGGCTACACCTTC.

This clone turned up a few times. The chain employs TRBV28 and TRBJ1-2; D is undetermined. Germline V gives CDR1 MDHEN, CDR2 SYDVKM. There are 15 residues in the CDR3. V dropped 5 bases and J dropped 1 base, with 14 bases sitting between them. DNA of the CDR3: TGTGCCAGCAGTACCCCTAGGTGGGGTAACTATGGCTACACCTTC. As protein: CASSTPRWGNYGYTF.

The V call is TRBV19, the J call TRBJ1-6, with TRBD1 identical over 7 bases. Losses at the gene ends were 5 bases for V and 7 bases for J; bases not matched to a gene: 8. CDR1 and CDR2 from the germline V gene are LNHDA and SQIVND (reference sequence). The CDR3 is 15 amino acids. The CDR3 region is CASSGRDRQNSPLHF. CDR3 nucleotides: TGTGCCAGTAGTGGTCGGGACAGACAAAATTCACCCCTCCACTTT.

The V call is TRBV11-2, the J call TRBJ2-1; the match to TRBD2 covers 11 bases. Losses at the gene ends were 1 base for V and 4 bases for J; bases not matched to a gene: 3. The CDR3 is made up of 16 amino acids. Germline assignment: CDR1 SGHAT and CDR2 FQNNGV. CDR3 DNA: TGTGCCAGCAGCTTAGGGACTAGCGGGTATTACAATGAGCAGTTCTTC. Its translation is CASSLGTSGYYNEQFF. Using reference TRBV11-2 and TRBJ2-1 for the parts outside the CDR3, the full variable domain is EAGVAQSPRYKIIEKRQSVAFWCNPISGHATLYWYQQILGQGPKLLIQFQNNGVVDDSQLPKDRFSAERLKGVDSTLKIQPAKLEDSAVYLCASSLGTSGYYNEQFFGPGTRLTVL.

J is TRBJ2-1 and V is TRBV27; 13 positions agree with TRBD2. CDR3 length equals 18 residues. Trimming removed 1 base from V and 9 bases from J; junction bases left unmatched: 12. Looked up from germline, CDR1 is MNHEY and CDR2 is SMNVEV (reference sequence). This chain's CDR3 is CASSLWGGGTSGTAEQFF. The CDR3 nucleotides are TGTGCCAGCAGTTTATGGGGCGGAGGGACTAGCGGGACGGCTGAGCAGTTCTTC.

The chain couples TRBV7-8 to TRBJ2-7, with D perhaps matching TRBD2 (6 bases). CDR3 size: 14 residues. In germline, CDR1 is SGHVS, CDR2 FQNEAQ. Deletions cut 3 bases from V and 4 bases from J, with 13 bases between. The CDR3 bases are TGTGCCAGCAGCTTTATCGGGAGTACGTACGAGCAGTACTTC. This codes for CASSFIGSTYEQYF.

This chain links TRBV29-1 with TRBJ1-5; 7 nucleotides match TRBD1. Per germline, CDR1 SQVTM and CDR2 ANQGSEA. The CDR3 sequence is 13 residues long. V trimming: 7 bases; J trimming: 3 bases; junction bases outside the gene matches: 6. This chain's CDR3 is CSARGQYNQPQHF. In DNA, the CDR3 is TGCAGCGCCCGGGGACAGTACAATCAGCCCCAGCATTTT.

The rearrangement joins TRBV7-6 to TRBJ2-3; the match to TRBD1 covers 8 bases. This CDR3 has 14 residues. Germline V gene lookup returns CDR1 SGHVS and CDR2 FNYEAQ. The junction had 9 bases not matched to a gene; V was cut back by 5 bases and J by 8 bases. In nucleotides, the CDR3 is TGTGCCAGCAGCCCCGGACAGGGTGTTGGTACGCAGTATTTT. It is translated as CASSPGQGVGTQYF.

A single count supports this clone. The chain links TRBV18 to TRBJ2-1, with D possibly being TRBD1 or TRBD2 (5 bases each). With 2 bases removed from V and 8 bases from J, the gap between germline ends came to 16 bases. Looked up from germline, CDR1 is KGHSH and CDR2 is LQKENI. This CDR3 has 15 residues. CDR3 in amino acids: CASSPGATGRDEQFF. The DNA for the CDR3 is TGTGCCAGCTCACCAGGAGCGACGGGGCGGGATGAGCAGTTCTTC.

The CDR3 sequence: CASSQVGTSGSPYNEQFF. In DNA, the CDR3 is TGCGCCAGCAGCCAAGTCGGAACTAGCGGGAGCCCCTACAATGAGCAGTTCTTC. The chain uses TRBV4-1 and TRBJ2-1; TRBD2 matches at 11 bases. The CDR3 runs 18 residues. Looked up from germline, CDR1 is MGHRA and CDR2 is YSYEKL. V was clipped by 1 base and J by 2 bases; unmatched bases: 7.

V is TRBV6-1 and J is TRBJ1-3; TRBD1 is a possible D gene (6 bases). Deletions cut 0 bases from V and 3 bases from J, with 12 bases between. Per germline, CDR1 MNHNS and CDR2 SASEGT. CDR3 length: 16 amino acids. The CDR3 protein is CASSEATGAGGNTIYF. CDR3 DNA sequence: TGTGCCAGCAGTGAAGCGACGGGGGCTGGTGGAAACACCATATATTTT.

The CDR3 bases are TGTGCCAGCACTAGAGTAGGAACGGACTCCAATGAGCAGTTCTTC. The encoded protein is CASTRVGTDSNEQFF. This chain links TRBV6-5 with TRBJ2-1; D possibly corresponds to TRBD2 (5 bases). V was clipped by 7 bases and J by 6 bases, with 19 bases between them. Germline V gene sequence: CDR1 MNHEY, CDR2 SVGAGI. The CDR3 consists of 15 residues.

The chain couples TRBV7-2 to TRBJ2-7; 10 nucleotides align to TRBD1. This CDR3 has 14 residues. Germline CDR1 reads SGHTA; CDR2 reads FQGNSA. Trimming cost V 4 bases and J 6 bases; bases outside gene matches: 6. The CDR3 DNA is TGTGCCAGCAGCTCCGCGACAGGGGGCTCCGAGCAGTACTTC. Its protein is CASSSATGGSEQYF.

The rearrangement links TRBV9 to TRBJ1-2, with 7 bases lining up with TRBD1. The V segment lost 3 bases and the J segment 4 bases; nucleotides outside the gene matches: 3. Germline-derived CDR1 and CDR2 are SGDLS and YYNGEE. The CDR3 is made up of 13 amino acids. The CDR3 bases are TGTGCCAGCAGCGGGGGGACAGTCTATGGCTACACCTTC. Its translation is CASSGGTVYGYTF.

V gene TRBV6-1 combines with J gene TRBJ1-5; no firm D call. Per the germline V gene, CDR1 is MNHNS and CDR2 is SASEGT. V gave up 3 bases and J gave up 0 bases, with 9 bases separating them. The CDR3 has 15 residues. CDR3 loop: CASSDSTYSNQPQHF. As DNA, the CDR3 is TGTGCCAGCAGTGACAGCACCTATAGCAATCAGCCCCAGCATTTT.

This clone came up once. V is TRBV6-1 and J is TRBJ2-1; TRBD1 agrees at 9 bases. Germline lookup yields CDR1 MNHNS and CDR2 SASEGT. CDR3 size: 14 residues. V was pared by 5 bases and J by 3 bases, with 2 bases of the junction left unmatched. The CDR3: CASSTGGFYNEQFF. CDR3 DNA: TGTGCCAGCAGTACAGGGGGCTTCTACAATGAGCAGTTCTTC.

The V call is TRBV13, the J call TRBJ2-1, with 13 bases that match TRBD2. CDR1 and CDR2 from the germline V gene are PRHDT and FYEKMQ (reference sequence). V lost 3 bases to trimming and J lost 7 bases; unmatched junction nucleotides: 6. The CDR3 has 16 residues. The CDR3 DNA reads TGTGCCAGCAGCTTGGGACTAGCGGGACTATCGAATGAGCAGTTCTTC. Translating gives CASSLGLAGLSNEQFF.

This chain uses TRBV15 with TRBJ2-3; 8 bases align to TRBD2. Germline loops: CDR1 LNHNV, CDR2 YYDKDF (reference sequence). V was clipped by 3 bases and J by 0 bases; unmatched bases: 2. The CDR3 has 15 residues. CDR3 nucleotide sequence: TGTGCCACCAGCAGCGGGGGGGCTAGCACAGATACGCAGTATTTT. This encodes CATSSGGASTDTQYF.

The chain has TRBV9 and TRBJ1-5; D gene ambiguous. Deletions cut 4 bases from V and 0 bases from J, with 8 bases between. The CDR3 runs 14 residues. Germline V lookup: CDR1 SGDLS, CDR2 YYNGEE. The CDR3 DNA follows: TGTGCCAGCAGCAAGGACGGTAGCAATCAGCCCCAGCATTTT. Its translation is CASSKDGSNQPQHF. Using reference TRBV9 and TRBJ1-5 for the parts outside the CDR3, the full variable domain is DSGVTQTPKHLITATGQRVTLRCSPRSGDLSVYWYQQSLDQGLQFLIQYYNGEERAKGNILERFSAQQFPDLHSELNLSSLELGDSALYFCASSKDGSNQPQHFGDGTRLSIL.